A selection of T cell receptor beta chains follows, all from one sample in a study of blood T cell repertoires in COVID-19. The protocol was immunoSEQ multiplex PCR, while the TCRdb copy is restricted to in-frame clones and leaves out a portion. The repertoire holds 97,000 or so clones, with 84% as singletons. Source material: peripheral blood. All receptors come from a man in his forties with active or convalescent COVID-19. The CDR3 runs from the conserved cysteine through the conserved F or W. D genes are given only for firm matches. Size values are once, few and many counts, or a class for expanded clones, and some rows have none.

v_gene: TRBV9
j_gene: TRBJ2-5
d_gene: -
abundance: -
CDR3aa: CASSVEGGQETQYF
CDR3nt: TGTGCCAGCAGCGTAGAGGGAGGACAAGAGACCCAGTACTTC

v_gene: TRBV19
j_gene: TRBJ2-7
d_gene: TRBD1
abundance: -
CDR3aa: CASSPRDRLNEQYF
CDR3nt: TGTGCCAGTAGTCCCCGGGACAGGTTGAACGAGCAGTACTTC

v_gene: TRBV3-1/TRBV3-2
j_gene: TRBJ1-1
d_gene: -
abundance: -
CDR3aa: CASSQPGLNTEAFF
CDR3nt: TGTGCCAGCAGCCAACCAGGGTTAAACACTGAAGCTTTCTTT

v_gene: TRBV6-5
j_gene: TRBJ2-5
d_gene: TRBD1
abundance: -
CDR3aa: CASRAGQGVETQYF
CDR3nt: TGTGCCAGCCGAGCGGGACAGGGTGTCGAGACCCAGTACTTC

v_gene: TRBV18
j_gene: TRBJ1-4
d_gene: -
abundance: once
CDR3aa: CASSVGMHEKLFF
CDR3nt: TGTGCCAGCTCAGTCGGGATGCATGAAAAACTGTTTTTT

v_gene: TRBV2
j_gene: TRBJ1-2
d_gene: TRBD1
abundance: -
CDR3aa: CASRGDSYGYTF
CDR3nt: TGTGCCAGCAGGGGGGACAGTTATGGCTACACCTTC

v_gene: TRBV30
j_gene: TRBJ1-4
d_gene: -
abundance: -
CDR3aa: CAWSLDSLVATNEKLFF
CDR3nt: TGTGCCTGGAGTCTGGACAGTCTAGTTGCAACTAATGAAAAACTGTTTTTT

v_gene: TRBV2
j_gene: TRBJ1-6
d_gene: TRBD1
abundance: -
CDR3aa: CASSLGQGRSPLHF
CDR3nt: TGTGCCAGCAGCCTCGGACAGGGACGTTCACCCCTCCACTTT

v_gene: TRBV19
j_gene: TRBJ1-5
d_gene: -
abundance: few
CDR3aa: CASSDFRGRTSNQPQHF
CDR3nt: TGTGCCAGTAGCGACTTCAGAGGGCGGACTAGCAATCAGCCCCAGCATTTT

v_gene: TRBV7-4
j_gene: TRBJ2-7
d_gene: TRBD1
abundance: -
CDR3aa: CASSSRDRGDFSYEQYF
CDR3nt: TGTGCCAGCAGCTCCCGGGACAGGGGCGATTTTTCCTACGAGCAGTACTTC

v_gene: TRBV21-1
j_gene: TRBJ2-2
d_gene: -
abundance: few
CDR3aa: CASSKEGRLAGSGELFF
CDR3nt: TGTGCCAGCAGCAAAGAGGGGAGGCTAGCGGGGTCCGGGGAGCTGTTTTTT

v_gene: TRBV3-1/TRBV3-2
j_gene: TRBJ1-1
d_gene: -
abundance: -
CDR3aa: CASSQGGGKSEAFF
CDR3nt: TGTGCCAGCAGCCAAGGGGGGGGGAAGTCTGAAGCTTTCTTT

v_gene: TRBV2
j_gene: TRBJ2-3
d_gene: -
abundance: once
CDR3aa: CASSGMGADTQYF
CDR3nt: TGTGCCAGCAGTGGTATGGGCGCAGATACGCAGTATTTT